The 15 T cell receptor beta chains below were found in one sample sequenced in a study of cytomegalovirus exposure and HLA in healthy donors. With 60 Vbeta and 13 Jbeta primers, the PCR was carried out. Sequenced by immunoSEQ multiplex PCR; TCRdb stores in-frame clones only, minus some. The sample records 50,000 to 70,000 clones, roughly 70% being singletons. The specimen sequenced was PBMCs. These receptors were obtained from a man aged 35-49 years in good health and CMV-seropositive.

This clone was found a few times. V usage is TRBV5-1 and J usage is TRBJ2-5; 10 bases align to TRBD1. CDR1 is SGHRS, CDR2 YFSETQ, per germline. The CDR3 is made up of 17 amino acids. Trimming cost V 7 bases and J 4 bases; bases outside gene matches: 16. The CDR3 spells CASFPGQGISGRETQYF. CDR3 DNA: TGCGCCAGCTTTCCGGGACAGGGGATCTCCGGCCGAGAGACCCAGTACTTC.

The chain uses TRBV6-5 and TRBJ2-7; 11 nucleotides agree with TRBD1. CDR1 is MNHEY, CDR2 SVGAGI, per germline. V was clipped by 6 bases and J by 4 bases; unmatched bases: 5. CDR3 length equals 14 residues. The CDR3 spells CASRADRGPYEQYF. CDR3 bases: TGTGCCAGCAGAGCGGACAGGGGGCCTTACGAGCAGTACTTC.

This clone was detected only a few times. CDR3 coding DNA: TGTGCCAGCAGTAAGGACAGGGGAAACACTGAAGCTTTCTTT. Its protein is CASSKDRGNTEAFF. The chain employs TRBV6-5 and TRBJ1-1, with 9 bases that match TRBD1. There are 14 residues in the CDR3. CDR1 and CDR2 (germline): MNHEY, SVGAGI. The ends lost 5 bases at V and 2 bases at J; junction bases unmatched: 3.

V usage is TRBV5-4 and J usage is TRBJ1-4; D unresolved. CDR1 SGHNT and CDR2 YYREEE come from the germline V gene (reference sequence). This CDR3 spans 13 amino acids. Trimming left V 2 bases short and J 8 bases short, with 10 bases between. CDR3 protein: CASSLSVDEKLFF. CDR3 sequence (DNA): TGTGCCAGCAGCTTAAGCGTCGACGAAAAACTGTTTTTT.

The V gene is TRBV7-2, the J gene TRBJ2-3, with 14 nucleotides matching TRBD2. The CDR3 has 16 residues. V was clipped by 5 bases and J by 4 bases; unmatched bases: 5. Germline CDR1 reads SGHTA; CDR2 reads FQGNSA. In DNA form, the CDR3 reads TGTGCCAGCAGCGCCCAGACTAGCGGGGGGGCAGATACGCAGTATTTT. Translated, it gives CASSAQTSGGADTQYF.

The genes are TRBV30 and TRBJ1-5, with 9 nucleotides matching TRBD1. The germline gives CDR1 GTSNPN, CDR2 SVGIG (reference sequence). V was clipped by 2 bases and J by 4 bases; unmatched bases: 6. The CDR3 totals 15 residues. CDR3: CAWSKWTGANQPQHF. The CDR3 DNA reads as TGTGCCTGGAGTAAGTGGACAGGGGCAAATCAGCCCCAGCATTTT.

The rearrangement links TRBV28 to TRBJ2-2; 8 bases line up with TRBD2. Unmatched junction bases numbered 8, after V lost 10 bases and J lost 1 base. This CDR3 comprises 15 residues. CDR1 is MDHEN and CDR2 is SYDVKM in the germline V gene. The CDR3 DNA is TGTGCCACCTTAAAGAGCGGGAGGAACACCGGGGAGCTGTTTTTT. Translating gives CATLKSGRNTGELFF. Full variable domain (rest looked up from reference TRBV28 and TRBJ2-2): DVKVTQSSRYLVKRTGEKVFLECVQDMDHENMFWYRQDPGLGLRLIYFSYDVKMKEKGDIPEGYSVSREKKERFSLILESASTNQTSMYLCATLKSGRNTGELFFGEGSRLTVL.

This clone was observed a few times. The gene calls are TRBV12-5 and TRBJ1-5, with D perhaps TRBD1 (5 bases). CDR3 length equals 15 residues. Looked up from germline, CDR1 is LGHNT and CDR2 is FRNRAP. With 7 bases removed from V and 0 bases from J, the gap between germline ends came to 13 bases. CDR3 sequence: CASAMGDSSNQPQHF. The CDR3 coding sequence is TGTGCTAGTGCAATGGGGGACTCTAGCAATCAGCCCCAGCATTTT.

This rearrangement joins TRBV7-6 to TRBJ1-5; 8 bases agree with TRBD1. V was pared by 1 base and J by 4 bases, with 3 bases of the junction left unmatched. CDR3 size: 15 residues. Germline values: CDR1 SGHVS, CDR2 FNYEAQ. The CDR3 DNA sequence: TGTGCCAGCAGCTTAGGACAGGGGCTAAATCAGCCCCAGCATTTT. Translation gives CASSLGQGLNQPQHF.

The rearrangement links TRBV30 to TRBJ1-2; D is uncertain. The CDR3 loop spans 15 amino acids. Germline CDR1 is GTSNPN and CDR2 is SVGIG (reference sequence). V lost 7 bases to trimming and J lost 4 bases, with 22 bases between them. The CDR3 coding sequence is TGTGCCTCCCGCCCGGCGATGAGTAGCTTCTATGGCTACACCTTC. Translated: CASRPAMSSFYGYTF.

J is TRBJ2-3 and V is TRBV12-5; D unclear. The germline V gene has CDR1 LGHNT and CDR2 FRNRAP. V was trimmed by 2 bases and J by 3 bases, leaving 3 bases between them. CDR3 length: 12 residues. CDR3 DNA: TGTGCTAGTGGTTTGTTAACAGATACGCAGTATTTT. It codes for CASGLLTDTQYF.

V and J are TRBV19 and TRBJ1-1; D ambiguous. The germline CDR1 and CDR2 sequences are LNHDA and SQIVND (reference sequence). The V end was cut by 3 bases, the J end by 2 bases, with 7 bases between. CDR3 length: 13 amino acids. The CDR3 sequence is CASSIGGNTEAFF. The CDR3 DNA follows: TGTGCCAGTAGTATCGGAGGAAACACTGAAGCTTTCTTT.

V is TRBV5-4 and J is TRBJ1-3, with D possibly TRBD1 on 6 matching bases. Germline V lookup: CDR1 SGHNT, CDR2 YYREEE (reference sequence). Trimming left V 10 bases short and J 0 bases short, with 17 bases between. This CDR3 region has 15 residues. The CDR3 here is CAGRTAPNSGNTIYF. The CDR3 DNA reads TGTGCCGGGCGGACAGCCCCAAACTCTGGAAACACCATATATTTT.

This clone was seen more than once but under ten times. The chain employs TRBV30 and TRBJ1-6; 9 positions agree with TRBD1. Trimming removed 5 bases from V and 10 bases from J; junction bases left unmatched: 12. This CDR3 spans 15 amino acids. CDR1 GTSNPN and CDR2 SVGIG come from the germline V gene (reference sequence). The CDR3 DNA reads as TGTGCCTGGCCCGGGACAGGGATGGAACGCTCACCCCTCCACTTT. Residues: CAWPGTGMERSPLHF.

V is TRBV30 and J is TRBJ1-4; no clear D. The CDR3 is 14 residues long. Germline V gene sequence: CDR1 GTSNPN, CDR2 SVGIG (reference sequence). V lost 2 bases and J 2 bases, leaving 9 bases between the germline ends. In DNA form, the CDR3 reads TGTGCCTGGAGTTCGGGGAGCACTAATGAAAAACTGTTTTTT. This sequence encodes CAWSSGSTNEKLFF.